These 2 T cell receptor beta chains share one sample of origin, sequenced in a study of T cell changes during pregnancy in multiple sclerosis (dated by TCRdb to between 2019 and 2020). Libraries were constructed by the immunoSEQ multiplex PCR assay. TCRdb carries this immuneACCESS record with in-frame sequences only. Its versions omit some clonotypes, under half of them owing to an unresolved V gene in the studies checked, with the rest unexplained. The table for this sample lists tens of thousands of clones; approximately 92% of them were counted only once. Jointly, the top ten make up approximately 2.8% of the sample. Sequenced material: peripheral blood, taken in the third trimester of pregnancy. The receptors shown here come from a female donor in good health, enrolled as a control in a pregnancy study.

This CDR3 is CASSERSGEQFF. DNA for the CDR3: TGTGCCAGCAGTGAAAGGTCGGGTGAGCAGTTCTTC. The chain has TRBV6-1 and TRBJ2-1; D not certain. Per the germline V gene, CDR1 is MNHNS and CDR2 is SASEGT. V was trimmed by 2 bases and J by 9 bases, leaving 8 bases between them. The CDR3 covers 12 residues.

CDR3 bases: TGTGCCAGTAGGACACCAGGGAGGAGCGAGCAGTACTTC. Its protein product is CASRTPGRSEQYF. J is TRBJ2-7 and V is TRBV19; a possible D gene is TRBD2 (6 bases). V dropped 6 bases and J dropped 6 bases, with 15 bases sitting between them. CDR1 is LNHDA, CDR2 SQIVND, per germline (reference sequence). This CDR3 spans 13 amino acids.